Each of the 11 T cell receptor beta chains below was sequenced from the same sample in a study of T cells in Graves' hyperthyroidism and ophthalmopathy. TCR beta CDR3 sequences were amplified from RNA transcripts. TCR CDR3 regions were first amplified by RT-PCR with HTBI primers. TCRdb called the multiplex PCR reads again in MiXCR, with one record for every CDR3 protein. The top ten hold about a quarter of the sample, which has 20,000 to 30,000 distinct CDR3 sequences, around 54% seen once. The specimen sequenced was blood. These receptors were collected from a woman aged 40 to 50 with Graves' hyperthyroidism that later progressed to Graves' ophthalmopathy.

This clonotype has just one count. CDR3 sequence reads: CATKLGRYQETQYF. DNA of the CDR3: TGTGCCACCAAACTAGGCAGGTACCAAGAGACCCAGTACTTC. The chain is built from TRBV6-6 and TRBJ2-5; a weak D match, TRBD2 (5 bases). Trimming took off 10 bases at V and 0 bases at J, with 15 bases between the two ends. The germline V gene has CDR1 MNHNY and CDR2 SVGAGI (reference sequence). This CDR3 contains 14 residues.

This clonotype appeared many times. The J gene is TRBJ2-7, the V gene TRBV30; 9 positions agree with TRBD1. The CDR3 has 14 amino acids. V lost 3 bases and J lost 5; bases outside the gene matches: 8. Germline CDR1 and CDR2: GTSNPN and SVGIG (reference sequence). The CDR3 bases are TGTGCCTGGAGGGCAGGGACAGGGTACAACGAGCAGTACTTC. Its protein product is CAWRAGTGYNEQYF.

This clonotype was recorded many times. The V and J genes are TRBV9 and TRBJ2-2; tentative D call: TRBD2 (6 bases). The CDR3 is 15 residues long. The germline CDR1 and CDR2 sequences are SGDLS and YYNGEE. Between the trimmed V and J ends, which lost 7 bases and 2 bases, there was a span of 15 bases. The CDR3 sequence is CASGAGNSNTGELFF. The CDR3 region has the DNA TGTGCCAGCGGAGCGGGTAACTCTAACACCGGGGAGCTGTTTTTT.

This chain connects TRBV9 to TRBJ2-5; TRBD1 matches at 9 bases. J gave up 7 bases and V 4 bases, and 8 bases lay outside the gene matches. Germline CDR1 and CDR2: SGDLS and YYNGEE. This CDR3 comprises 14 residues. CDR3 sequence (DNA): TGTGCCAGCAGCTCAGGACAGGGGTACGGGACCCAGTACTTC. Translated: CASSSGQGYGTQYF.

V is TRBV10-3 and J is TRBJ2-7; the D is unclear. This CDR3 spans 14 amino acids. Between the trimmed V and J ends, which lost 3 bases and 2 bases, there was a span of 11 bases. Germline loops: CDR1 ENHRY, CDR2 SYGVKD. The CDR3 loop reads CAISENWPAYEQYF. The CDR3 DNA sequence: TGTGCCATCAGTGAAAATTGGCCGGCCTACGAGCAGTACTTC.

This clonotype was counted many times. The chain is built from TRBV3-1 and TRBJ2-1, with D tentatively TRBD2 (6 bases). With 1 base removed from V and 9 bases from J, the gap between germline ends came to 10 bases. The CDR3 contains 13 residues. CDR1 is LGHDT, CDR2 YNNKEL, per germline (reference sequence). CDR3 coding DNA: TGTGCCAGCAGCCAAGGACTAGTGGTTGAGCAGTTCTTC. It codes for CASSQGLVVEQFF.

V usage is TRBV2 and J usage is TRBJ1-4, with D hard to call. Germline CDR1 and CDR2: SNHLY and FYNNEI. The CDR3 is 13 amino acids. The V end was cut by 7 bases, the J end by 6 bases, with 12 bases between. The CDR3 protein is CASTRGVDEKLFF. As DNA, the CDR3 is TGTGCCAGCACACGCGGCGTGGATGAAAAACTGTTTTTT.

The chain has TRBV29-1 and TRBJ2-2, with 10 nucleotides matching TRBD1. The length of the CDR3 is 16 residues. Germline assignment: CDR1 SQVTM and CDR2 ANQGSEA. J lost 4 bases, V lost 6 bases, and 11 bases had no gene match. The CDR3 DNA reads TGCAGCGTGGGGGGACAGGGGCGGGAGGTCACCGGGGAGCTGTTTTTT. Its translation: CSVGGQGREVTGELFF.

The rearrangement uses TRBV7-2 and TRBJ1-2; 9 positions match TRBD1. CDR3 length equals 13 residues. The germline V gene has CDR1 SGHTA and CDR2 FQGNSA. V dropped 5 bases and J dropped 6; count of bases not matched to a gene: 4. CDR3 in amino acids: CASSMTGGHGYTF. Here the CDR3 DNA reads TGTGCCAGCAGCATGACAGGGGGTCATGGCTACACCTTC.

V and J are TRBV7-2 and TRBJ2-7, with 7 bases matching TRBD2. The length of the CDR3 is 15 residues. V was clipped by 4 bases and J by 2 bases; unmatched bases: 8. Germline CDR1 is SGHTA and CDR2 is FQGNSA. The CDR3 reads CASSSRSGRTYEQYF. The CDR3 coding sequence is TGTGCCAGCAGCTCTCGTAGCGGGCGTACCTACGAGCAGTACTTC.

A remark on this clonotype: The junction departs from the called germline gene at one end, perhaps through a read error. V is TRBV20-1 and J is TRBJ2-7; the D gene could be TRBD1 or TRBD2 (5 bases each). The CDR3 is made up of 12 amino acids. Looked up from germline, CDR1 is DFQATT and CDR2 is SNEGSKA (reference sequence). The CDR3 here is CGAKWDVREQYF. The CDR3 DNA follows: TGCGGTGCTAAATGGGACGTGCGGGAGCAGTACTTC.